This T cell receptor (beta chain) appears in the sequencing data of a study of vaccination and CD4 T cells after COVID-19. Study as a whole: By nasal swab PCR, the convalescent patients were SARS-CoV-2 positive, with ten or so mild cases and one severe. Researchers treated control cultures with a CEFX pool, an HIV-1 Nef pool, or no peptide.

V was clipped by 1 base and J by 6 bases; unmatched bases: 0. Germline-derived CDR1 and CDR2 are SGHRS and YFSETQ. The CDR3 has 14 amino acids. A remark on this clonotype: The target antigen is unknown.

The assay that was used to sequence DNA from cultured CD4+ T cells was the Oncomine TCR Beta short-read assay. TCRdb independently ran MiXCR on the PCR reads; one entry per CDR3 protein. The sample holds just over 20,000 distinct CDR3 sequences, under 55% seen once. Treatment specified: roughly 10-day PBMC culture with coronavirus spike peptide pools or control peptides (ViraFEST assay). Cultures got half-medium changes with IL-2 on days 3 and 7. Sequenced: CD4+ T cells from blood, cultured in vitro. The chain is built from TRBV5-1 and TRBJ1-6; 8 nucleotides align to TRBD1. This clonotype originated in a human donor who had recovered from COVID-19. The CDR3 nucleotides are TGCGCCAGCAGCTTGCAGGGGGCTAATTCACCCCTCCACTTT. This gives the protein CASSLQGANSPLHF.